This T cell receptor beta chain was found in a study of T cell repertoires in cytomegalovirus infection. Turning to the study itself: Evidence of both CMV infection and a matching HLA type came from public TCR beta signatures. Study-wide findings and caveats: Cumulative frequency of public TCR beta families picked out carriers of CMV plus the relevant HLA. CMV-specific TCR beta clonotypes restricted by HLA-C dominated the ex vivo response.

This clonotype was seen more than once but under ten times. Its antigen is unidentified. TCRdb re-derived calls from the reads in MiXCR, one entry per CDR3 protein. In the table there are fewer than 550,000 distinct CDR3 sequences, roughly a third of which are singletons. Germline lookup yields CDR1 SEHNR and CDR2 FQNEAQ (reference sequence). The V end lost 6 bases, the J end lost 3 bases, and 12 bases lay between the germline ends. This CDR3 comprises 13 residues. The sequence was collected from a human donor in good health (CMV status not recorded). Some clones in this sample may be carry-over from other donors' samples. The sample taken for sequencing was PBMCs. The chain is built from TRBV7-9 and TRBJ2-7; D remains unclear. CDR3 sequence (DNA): TGTGCCAGCAGACCCGAGGAGCTCTACGAGCAGTACTTC. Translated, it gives CASRPEELYEQYF.